The source of this TCR beta chain is a study of cytomegalovirus exposure and HLA in healthy donors. Study context: One earlier analysis, a look at about 179 million T cells, found more than 100 million unique TCR beta sequences. Inside one of the first data releases sat some 85 million unique TCRs taken from HLA-typed donors. Study outcomes and limitations: Evidence from a later analysis indicated that most CMV-associated TCR beta chains looked HLA-restricted. A later analysis reported that several of the most significant clusters appeared to be linked to common viral pathogens, among them Epstein-Barr virus.

CDR3 length: 15 residues. The germline V gene has CDR1 SGHVS and CDR2 FQNEAQ. V lost 6 bases and J lost 0; bases outside the gene matches: 4. A note on this clone: The antigen remains undetermined.

The PCR was carried out with 60 Vbeta primers and 13 Jbeta primers. The repertoire was sequenced with immunoSEQ multiplex PCR; TCRdb's copy has only in-frame clones and lacks some. The sample holds some 190,000 clones; around 82% are singletons and the top ten take 1.5% to 2%. This receptor was taken from a man aged 35-49 years in good health and CMV-seropositive. The chain links TRBV7-8 to TRBJ2-1; 8 bases fit TRBD2. The sample was PBMCs. The CDR3 bases are TGTGCCAGCAGAGTCAGCGGGAGCTCCTACAATGAGCAGTTCTTC. Translation gives CASRVSGSSYNEQFF.